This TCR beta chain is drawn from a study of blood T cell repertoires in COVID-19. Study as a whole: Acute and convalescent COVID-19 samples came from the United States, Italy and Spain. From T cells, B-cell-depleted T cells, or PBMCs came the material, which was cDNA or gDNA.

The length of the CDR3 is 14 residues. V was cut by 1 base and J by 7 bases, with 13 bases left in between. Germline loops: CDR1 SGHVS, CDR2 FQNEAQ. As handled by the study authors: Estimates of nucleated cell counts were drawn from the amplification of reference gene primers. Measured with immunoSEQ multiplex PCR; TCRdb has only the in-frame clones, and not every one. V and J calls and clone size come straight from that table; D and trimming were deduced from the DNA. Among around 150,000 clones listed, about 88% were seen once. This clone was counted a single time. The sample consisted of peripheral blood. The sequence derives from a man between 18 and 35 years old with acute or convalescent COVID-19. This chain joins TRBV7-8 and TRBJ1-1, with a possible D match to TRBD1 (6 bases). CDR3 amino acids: CASSLVGGAGEAFF. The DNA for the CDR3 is TGTGCCAGCAGCTTAGTAGGGGGGGCCGGTGAAGCTTTCTTT. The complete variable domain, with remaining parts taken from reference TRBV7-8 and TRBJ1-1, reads GAGVSQSPRYKVAKRGQDVALRCDPISGHVSLFWYQQALGQGPEFLTYFQNEAQLDKSGLPSDRFFAERPEGSVSTLKIQRTQQEDSAVYLCASSLVGGAGEAFFGQGTRLTVV.